These T cell receptor beta chains were read from a single sample in a study of blood T cell repertoires in COVID-19. Libraries were prepared by immunoSEQ multiplex PCR; TCRdb keeps only in-frame clonotypes and omits some of them. This sample has 200,000 to 300,000 clones, with around 88% found just once. Input material: peripheral blood. The receptors here all came from a man older than 75 with acute or convalescent COVID-19. The CDR3 runs from the conserved cysteine through the conserved F or W. Each record gives: clone size, V gene, D gene, J gene, CDR3 DNA, CDR3 protein. D genes are given only for firm matches. Clone size is given for some rows only: seen once, a few or many times, or a class if the clone is expanded.

abundance: .
v_gene: TRBV5-1
d_gene: .
j_gene: TRBJ2-3
CDR3nt: TGCGCCAGCAGCTTTGGCGGGACCACAGATACGCAGTATTTT
CDR3aa: CASSFGGTTDTQYF

abundance: few
v_gene: TRBV4-1
d_gene: .
j_gene: TRBJ1-6
CDR3nt: TGCGCCAGCAGCCAAGAGTGGGAGGGTTATAATTCACCCCTCCACTTT
CDR3aa: CASSQEWEGYNSPLHF

abundance: .
v_gene: TRBV18
d_gene: TRBD1
j_gene: TRBJ1-4
CDR3nt: TGTGCCAGCTCACCCCGGACAGGGGGCGGCAGTGAAAAACTGTTTTTT
CDR3aa: CASSPRTGGGSEKLFF

abundance: .
v_gene: TRBV10-3
d_gene: TRBD2
j_gene: TRBJ2-7
CDR3nt: TGTGCCATCAGTGAATGGACTAGCGGGGCCTACGAGCAGTACTTC
CDR3aa: CAISEWTSGAYEQYF

abundance: .
v_gene: TRBV5-4
d_gene: .
j_gene: TRBJ1-1
CDR3nt: TGTGCCAGCAGCTTCGGACAGAAGAACACTGAAGCTTTCTTT
CDR3aa: CASSFGQKNTEAFF

abundance: .
v_gene: TRBV24-1
d_gene: TRBD2
j_gene: TRBJ2-7
CDR3nt: TGTGCCACCAGTGATCCGACATATAGCCCGGGACTAGCGGGGGACTCCTACGAGCAGTACTTC
CDR3aa: CATSDPTYSPGLAGDSYEQYF

abundance: .
v_gene: TRBV27
d_gene: .
j_gene: TRBJ2-7
CDR3nt: TGTGCCAGCAGCCCAAGCAGGGTCTCCTACGAGCAGTACTTC
CDR3aa: CASSPSRVSYEQYF

abundance: few
v_gene: TRBV20-1
d_gene: .
j_gene: TRBJ2-2
CDR3nt: TGCAGTGCTAGTTCAAAGCGTCTCACCGGGGAGCTGTTTTTT
CDR3aa: CSASSKRLTGELFF

abundance: few
v_gene: TRBV6-5
d_gene: .
j_gene: TRBJ1-1
CDR3nt: TGTGCCAGCAGTTCTTCCCGACAGGCGAACACTGAAGCTTTCTTT
CDR3aa: CASSSSRQANTEAFF

abundance: .
v_gene: TRBV4-3
d_gene: .
j_gene: TRBJ1-2
CDR3nt: TGCGCCAGCAGCCAGGCTTCCTCAGTGACTAACTATGGCTACACCTTC
CDR3aa: CASSQASSVTNYGYTF

abundance: .
v_gene: TRBV19
d_gene: TRBD1
j_gene: TRBJ2-3
CDR3nt: TGTGCGGTAGGGACAGGGGGCCCGGATACGCAGTATTTT
CDR3aa: CAVGTGGPDTQYF

abundance: .
v_gene: TRBV15
d_gene: .
j_gene: TRBJ1-1
CDR3nt: TGTGCCACCAGCAGCAACAGGGCGAACACTGAAGCTTTCTTT
CDR3aa: CATSSNRANTEAFF

abundance: .
v_gene: TRBV5-4
d_gene: TRBD2
j_gene: TRBJ2-1
CDR3nt: TGTGCCAGCAGCCCTAGCGGGGGGACTAATGAGCAGTTCTTC
CDR3aa: CASSPSGGTNEQFF

abundance: .
v_gene: TRBV10-3
d_gene: TRBD2
j_gene: TRBJ2-3
CDR3nt: TGTGCCATTACTTCGATGACTAGCGGGGCCGTAAGCACAGATACGCAGTATTTT
CDR3aa: CAITSMTSGAVSTDTQYF

abundance: .
v_gene: TRBV7-2
d_gene: .
j_gene: TRBJ1-5
CDR3nt: TGTGCCAGCAGCCGGGACGGAGGAGGGCATCAGCCCCAGCATTTT
CDR3aa: CASSRDGGGHQPQHF